A selection of T cell receptor beta chains follows, all from one sample in a study of breast tumors, draining lymph nodes, adjacent tissues. TCRdb passed the multiplex PCR reads through MiXCR, listing each CDR3 protein once. In the table there are 150,000 to 250,000 distinct CDR3 sequences, roughly 31% of which are singletons. The sequenced sample consisted of axillary lymph node tissue. The receptors originated from a female donor with breast cancer. Some clones in this sample may be carry-over from other donors' samples. The CDR3 runs from the conserved cysteine through the conserved F or W. The order of the fields is D gene, clone size, J gene, CDR3 length, V gene, CDR3 DNA, CDR3 protein. The D gene is left open where the match is weak. Where a row states a size, it is once, few, many or the class of an expanded clone; other rows omit it.

NA,NA,TRBJ2-1,16,TRBV27,TGTGCCAGCAGCCCACCTGGGAAGAGCTCCTACAATGAGCAGTTCTTC,CASSPPGKSSYNEQFF
TRBD1,many,TRBJ2-7,13,TRBV29-1,TGCAGCGTTGGACCACAGGGGGCGAGTGAGCAGTACTTC,CSVGPQGASEQYF
TRBD2,NA,TRBJ2-7,17,TRBV5-7,TGTGCCAGCAGCTACTGGACTACCGGGAGGGTGTCTCTCGAGCAGTACTTC,CASSYWTTGRVSLEQYF
TRBD2,NA,TRBJ2-3,16,TRBV7-3,TGTGCCAGCAGCTCGGGACTAGCGGGGCACACAGATGCGCAGTATTTT,CASSSGLAGHTDAQYF
TRBD1,NA,TRBJ1-2,15,TRBV7-2,TGTGCCAGCAGCTTCTGGACAGGGGGAATCTATGGCTACACCTTC,CASSFWTGGIYGYTF
TRBD2,few,TRBJ2-1,16,TRBV7-9,TGTGCCAGCAGCTTCGTTCCGGGACTAGCGGTACCTGAGCAGTTCTTC,CASSFVPGLAVPEQFF
TRBD1,NA,TRBJ2-1,15,TRBV5-1,TGCGCCAGCAGTCTCGGGACAGGGGCCTACAATGAGCAGCTCTTC,CASSLGTGAYNEQLF
TRBD1,many,TRBJ2-1,16,TRBV20-1,TGCAGTGCTAGGAGGCACCGGGACAGGGGGCGGAATGAGCAGTTCTTC,CSARRHRDRGRNEQFF
NA,NA,TRBJ2-2,15,TRBV18,TGTGCCGGCTCACTCCAGACTGGACCCGAGGGGGAGCTGTTTTTT,CAGSLQTGPEGELFF
NA,many,TRBJ1-4,17,TRBV5-5,TGTGCCAGCAGCCCCCTCGTGGGGCGTTTAACTAATGAAAAACTGTTTTTT,CASSPLVGRLTNEKLFF
TRBD1,many,TRBJ1-3,16,TRBV28,TGTGCCAGCACCCCGGAGCAGGGGGCGACTGGAAACACCATATATTTT,CASTPEQGATGNTIYF
TRBD1,NA,TRBJ1-2,16,TRBV5-6,TGTGCCAGCAGCTTTGGGACAGGGTCATCTAACTATGGCTACACCTTC,CASSFGTGSSNYGYTF
TRBD1,NA,TRBJ1-5,18,TRBV20-1,TGCAGTGCTAGAGCCCCCCTCGGACAGGGGGTAGAAGGTCAGCCCCAGCATTTT,CSARAPLGQGVEGQPQHF
NA,once,TRBJ2-1,13,TRBV2,TGTGCCACTCGACTAGGGATCCTCAATGAGCAGTTCTTC,CATRLGILNEQFF
TRBD1,many,TRBJ1-5,13,TRBV19,TGTGCCAGTAAGGACAGGGGGAATCAGCCCCAGCATTTT,CASKDRGNQPQHF
TRBD1,many,TRBJ2-3,16,TRBV6-6,TGTGCCAGCACCCCCCTGGGGACAGGGGTCACAGATACGCAGTATTTT,CASTPLGTGVTDTQYF
NA,many,TRBJ2-7,14,TRBV5-1,TGCGCCAGCAGCTTGGGCTCGGGAGTAAGCGAGCAGTACTTC,CASSLGSGVSEQYF
TRBD1,many,TRBJ1-2,15,TRBV5-4,TGTGCCAGCAGTTCACAGGGGGCCGGGGAGTATGGCTACACCTTC,CASSSQGAGEYGYTF
NA,many,TRBJ1-2,15,TRBV14,TGTGCCAGCAGCCAAGCCGGGACAAGGAGCTATGGCTACACCTTC,CASSQAGTRSYGYTF
NA,many,TRBJ2-2,13,TRBV5-5,TGTGCCAGCAGCGCGGGTGGAACCGGGGAGCTGTTTTTT,CASSAGGTGELFF
TRBD1,many,TRBJ1-2,14,TRBV9,TGTGCCAGCAGCGCTTCACAGGGGAGTTATGGCTACACCTTC,CASSASQGSYGYTF
NA,many,TRBJ2-3,14,TRBV6-1,TGTGCCAGCAGTGAGGACGGCGGCACAGATACGCAGTATTTT,CASSEDGGTDTQYF
TRBD2,many,TRBJ2-3,15,TRBV5-1,TGCGCCAGCAGCTTGGCCGGACTAGCCACAGATACGCAGTATTTT,CASSLAGLATDTQYF
NA,few,TRBJ1-3,17,TRBV7-9,TGTGCCAGCAGCTCAGGGACGGCGGGACCCTCTGGAAACCCCATATATTTT,CASSSGTAGPSGNPIYF
NA,many,TRBJ1-3,14,TRBV3-1,TGTGCCAGCAGTCCAACAGGGTCTGGAAACACCATATATTTT,CASSPTGSGNTIYF
NA,once,TRBJ2-2,14,TRBV7-2,TGTGCCAGCAGCTTAAAACCTCACACCGGGGAGCTGTTTTTT,CASSLKPHTGELFF
NA,few,TRBJ1-1,15,TRBV20-1,TGCAGTGCTAGAGGGCAATTGGGACGCAACACTGAAGCTTTCTTT,CSARGQLGRNTEAFF
NA,many,TRBJ2-2,14,TRBV19,TGTGCCAGTACCCCCAACCGAAACACCGGGGAGCTGTTTTTT,CASTPNRNTGELFF
TRBD2,NA,TRBJ2-7,16,TRBV3-1,TGTGCCAGCAGCCAAGATCGGGGACTACCCTCGGAGGAGCAGTACTTC,CASSQDRGLPSEEQYF
NA,many,TRBJ1-5,12,TRBV20-1,TGCAGTGCTAGAACAGGGAGTGAGCCCCAGCATTTT,CSARTGSEPQHF
TRBD1,NA,TRBJ2-1,14,TRBV10-3,TGTGCCATCAGACCAGGACAGGCTTACAATGAGCGGTTCTTC,CAIRPGQAYNERFF
NA,NA,TRBJ2-5,14,TRBV5-4,TGTGCCAGCAGCTTGCAGGGACGGGGAGAGACCCAGTGCTTC,CASSLQGRGETQCF
NA,NA,TRBJ2-1,14,TRBV27,TGTGCCAGCAGACTCCGGGACACTTACAATGAGCAGTTCTTC,CASRLRDTYNEQFF
NA,NA,TRBJ2-7,14,TRBV2,TGTGCCAGCAGTTTCCCCGGGGGCGGGAGCGAGCAGTACTTC,CASSFPGGGSEQYF
TRBD1,many,TRBJ2-5,19,TRBV24-1,TGTGCCACCAGTGATTTCCGGGACAGCACATCTTTAGGCCAAGAGACCCAGTACTTC,CATSDFRDSTSLGQETQYF
NA,many,TRBJ2-1,14,TRBV7-9,TGTGCCAGCAAAAGTGAATACGTCTACAATGAGCAGTTCTTC,CASKSEYVYNEQFF
NA,many,TRBJ1-3,17,TRBV9,TGTGCCAGCAGCTCCCCACGGACAGCTAACTCTGGAAACACCATACATTTT,CASSSPRTANSGNTIHF
TRBD1,many,TRBJ1-5,15,TRBV2,TGTGCCAGCAGTCGCACGGACAGGGGCAATCAGCCCCAGCATTTT,CASSRTDRGNQPQHF
TRBD2,NA,TRBJ2-1,14,TRBV2,TGTGCCAGCAGCTCTAGCGGGGATAGGGGTGAGCAGTTCTTC,CASSSSGDRGEQFF